This entry concerns a single T cell receptor (beta chain). The CDR3 has 12 residues. Looked up from germline, CDR1 is SGHRS and CDR2 is YFSETQ. Trimming removed 0 bases at V and 7 bases at J, with 4 bases between. The data are from a study of shared clonotypes between healthy human individuals. Once extracted for a subset, genomic DNA was divided evenly among several immunoSEQ plates. Measured with immunoSEQ multiplex PCR; TCRdb has only the in-frame clones, and not every one. The sample carries a few million clones, around 90% recorded once. The source material was naive CD4+ T cells sorted from blood. Noted subset: CD45RA+ positively selected. The genes are TRBV5-1 and TRBJ2-2; D gene ambiguous. The source of this sequence is a man between 18 and 35 years old in good health. The CDR3: CASSLAGGELFF. The CDR3 DNA is TGCGCCAGCAGCTTGGCGGGCGGGGAGCTGTTTTTT.